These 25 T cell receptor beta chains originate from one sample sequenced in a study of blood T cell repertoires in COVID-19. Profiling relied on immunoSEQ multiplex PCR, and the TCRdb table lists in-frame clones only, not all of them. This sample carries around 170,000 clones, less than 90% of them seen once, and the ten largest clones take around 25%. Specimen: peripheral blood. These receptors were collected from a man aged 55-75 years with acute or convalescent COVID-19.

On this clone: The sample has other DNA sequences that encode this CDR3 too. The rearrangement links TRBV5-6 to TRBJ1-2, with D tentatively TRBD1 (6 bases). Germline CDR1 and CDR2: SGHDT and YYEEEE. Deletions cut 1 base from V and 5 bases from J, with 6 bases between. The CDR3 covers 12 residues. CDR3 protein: CASSLRGYGYTF. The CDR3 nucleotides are TGTGCCAGCAGCTTGAGGGGGTATGGCTACACCTTC.

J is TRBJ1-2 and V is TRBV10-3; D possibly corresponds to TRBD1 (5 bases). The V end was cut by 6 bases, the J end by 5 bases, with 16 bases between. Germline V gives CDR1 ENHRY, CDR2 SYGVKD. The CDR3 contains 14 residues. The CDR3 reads CAIRQEGVSYGYTF. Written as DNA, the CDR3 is TGTGCCATCAGACAGGAAGGGGTATCGTATGGCTACACCTTC.

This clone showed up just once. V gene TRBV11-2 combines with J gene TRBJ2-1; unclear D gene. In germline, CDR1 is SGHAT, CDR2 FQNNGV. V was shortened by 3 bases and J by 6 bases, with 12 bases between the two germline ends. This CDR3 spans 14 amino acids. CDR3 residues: CASSFVQSSNEQFF. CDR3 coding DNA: TGTGCCAGCAGCTTTGTACAGAGTTCCAATGAGCAGTTCTTC.

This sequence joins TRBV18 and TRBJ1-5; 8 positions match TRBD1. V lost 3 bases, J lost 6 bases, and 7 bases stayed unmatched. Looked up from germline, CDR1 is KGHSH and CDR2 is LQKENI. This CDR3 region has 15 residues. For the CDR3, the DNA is TGTGCCAGCTCACCCCAGGGGGCGGTCGGTCAGCCCCAGCATTTT. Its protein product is CASSPQGAVGQPQHF.

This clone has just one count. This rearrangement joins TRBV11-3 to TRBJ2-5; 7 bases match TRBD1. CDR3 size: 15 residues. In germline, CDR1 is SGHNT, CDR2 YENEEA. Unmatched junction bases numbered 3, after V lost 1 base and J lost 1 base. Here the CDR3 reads CASSLGDSSQETQYF. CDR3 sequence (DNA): TGTGCCAGCAGCTTAGGGGACAGCAGCCAAGAGACCCAGTACTTC.

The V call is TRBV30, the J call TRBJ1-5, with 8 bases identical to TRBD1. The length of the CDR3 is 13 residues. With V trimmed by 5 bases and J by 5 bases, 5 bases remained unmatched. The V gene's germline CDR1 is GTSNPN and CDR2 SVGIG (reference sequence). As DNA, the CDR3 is TGTGCCTGGGCAGGGGGCGCGGATCAGCCCCAGCATTTT. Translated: CAWAGGADQPQHF.

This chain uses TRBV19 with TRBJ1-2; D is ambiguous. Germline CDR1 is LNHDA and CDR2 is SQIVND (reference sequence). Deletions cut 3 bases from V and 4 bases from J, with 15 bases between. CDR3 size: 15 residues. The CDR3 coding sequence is TGTGCCAGTAGTATGATGGGAGGGAGTAGCTATGGCTACACCTTC. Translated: CASSMMGGSSYGYTF.

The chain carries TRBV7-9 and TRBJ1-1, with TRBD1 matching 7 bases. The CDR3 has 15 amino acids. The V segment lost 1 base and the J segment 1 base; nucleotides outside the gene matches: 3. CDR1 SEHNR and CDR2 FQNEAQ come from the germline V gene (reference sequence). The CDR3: CASSLGQGGNTEAFF. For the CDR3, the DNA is TGTGCCAGCAGCTTAGGGCAGGGGGGGAACACTGAAGCTTTCTTT.

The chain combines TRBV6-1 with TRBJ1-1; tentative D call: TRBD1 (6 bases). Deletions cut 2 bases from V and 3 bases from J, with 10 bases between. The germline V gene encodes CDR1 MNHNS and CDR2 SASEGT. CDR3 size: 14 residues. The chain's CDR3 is CASSESGVHTEAFF. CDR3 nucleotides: TGTGCCAGCAGTGAATCAGGGGTCCACACTGAAGCTTTCTTT.

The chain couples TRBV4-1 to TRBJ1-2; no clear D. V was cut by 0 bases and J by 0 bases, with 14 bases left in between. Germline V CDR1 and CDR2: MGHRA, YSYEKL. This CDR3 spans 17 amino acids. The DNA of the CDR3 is TGCGCCAGCAGCCAAGATCTACGCCCAAGTACTAACTATGGCTACACCTTC. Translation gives CASSQDLRPSTNYGYTF.

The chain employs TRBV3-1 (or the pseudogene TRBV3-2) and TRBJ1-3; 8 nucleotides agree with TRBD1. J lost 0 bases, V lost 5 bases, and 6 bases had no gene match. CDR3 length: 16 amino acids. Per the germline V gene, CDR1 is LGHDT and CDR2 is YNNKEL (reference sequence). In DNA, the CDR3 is TGTGCCAGCAGCTTCGGACAGGGCCACTCTGGAAACACCATATATTTT. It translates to CASSFGQGHSGNTIYF.

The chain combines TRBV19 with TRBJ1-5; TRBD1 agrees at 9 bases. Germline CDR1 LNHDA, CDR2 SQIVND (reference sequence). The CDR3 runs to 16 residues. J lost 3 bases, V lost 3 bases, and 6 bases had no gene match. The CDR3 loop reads CASSILGQGLNQPQHF. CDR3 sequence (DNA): TGTGCCAGTAGTATTTTAGGACAGGGGCTCAATCAGCCCCAGCATTTT.

CDR3 amino acids: CASSEGTGRNQETQYF. CDR3 coding DNA: TGTGCCAGCAGTGAGGGGACAGGGAGGAACCAAGAGACCCAGTACTTC. This chain connects TRBV6-1 to TRBJ2-5; TRBD1 matches 9 bases. CDR1 is MNHNS and CDR2 is SASEGT in the germline V gene. Losses at the gene ends were 3 bases for V and 0 bases for J; bases not matched to a gene: 5. The CDR3 extends over 16 amino acids.

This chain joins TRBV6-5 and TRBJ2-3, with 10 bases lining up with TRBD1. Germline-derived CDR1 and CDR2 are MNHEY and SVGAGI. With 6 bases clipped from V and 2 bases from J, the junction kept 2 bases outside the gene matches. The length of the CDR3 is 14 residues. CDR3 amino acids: CASRDRGLTDTQYF. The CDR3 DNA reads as TGTGCCAGCAGAGACAGGGGGCTCACAGATACGCAGTATTTT.

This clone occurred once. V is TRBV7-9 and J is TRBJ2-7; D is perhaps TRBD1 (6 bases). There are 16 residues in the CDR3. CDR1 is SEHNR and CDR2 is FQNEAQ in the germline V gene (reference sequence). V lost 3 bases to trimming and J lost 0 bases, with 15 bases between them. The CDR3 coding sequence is TGTGCCAGCAGCTTCCACAGGGACCAAAGCTCCTACGAGCAGTACTTC. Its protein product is CASSFHRDQSSYEQYF.

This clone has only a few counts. DNA of the CDR3: TGTGCCAGCAGCTTGGTTCAATCCCATGGCTACACCTTC. Translating it yields CASSLVQSHGYTF. The V and J genes are TRBV5-5 and TRBJ1-2; the D is unclear. The CDR3 is made up of 13 amino acids. V was cut by 0 bases and J by 6 bases, with 9 bases left in between. Per germline, CDR1 SGHKS and CDR2 YYEKEE (reference sequence).

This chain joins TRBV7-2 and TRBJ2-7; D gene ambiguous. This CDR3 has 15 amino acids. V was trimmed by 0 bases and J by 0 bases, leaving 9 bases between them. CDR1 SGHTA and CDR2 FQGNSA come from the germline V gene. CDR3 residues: CASSLAPGGSYEQYF. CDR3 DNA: TGTGCCAGCAGCTTAGCGCCCGGCGGCTCCTACGAGCAGTACTTC.

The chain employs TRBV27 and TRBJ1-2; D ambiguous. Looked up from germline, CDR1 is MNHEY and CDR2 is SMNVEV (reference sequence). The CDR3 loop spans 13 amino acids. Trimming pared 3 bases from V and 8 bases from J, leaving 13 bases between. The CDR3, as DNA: TGTGCCAGCAGTTTGGGAGAGTCAGAGGGCTACACCTTC. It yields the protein CASSLGESEGYTF.

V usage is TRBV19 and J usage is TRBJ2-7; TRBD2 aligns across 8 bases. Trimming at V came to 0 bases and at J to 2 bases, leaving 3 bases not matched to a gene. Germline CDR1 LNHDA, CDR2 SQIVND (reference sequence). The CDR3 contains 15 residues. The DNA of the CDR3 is TGTGCCAGTAGTATAGATTTAGCGGGGACCTACGAGCAGTACTTC. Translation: CASSIDLAGTYEQYF.

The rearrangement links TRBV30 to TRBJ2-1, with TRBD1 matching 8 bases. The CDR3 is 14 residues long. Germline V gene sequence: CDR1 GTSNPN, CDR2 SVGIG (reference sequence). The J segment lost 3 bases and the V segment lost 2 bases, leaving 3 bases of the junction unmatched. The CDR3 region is CAWSKGQVYNEQFF. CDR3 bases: TGTGCCTGGAGTAAGGGACAGGTCTACAATGAGCAGTTCTTC.

CDR3 bases: TGTGCCTCAAAGTTTCCGGGACAGGGCTACGAGCAGTACTTC. Protein sequence: CASKFPGQGYEQYF. The chain recombines TRBV28 with TRBJ2-7; TRBD1 aligns across 9 bases. Germline V gives CDR1 MDHEN, CDR2 SYDVKM. V dropped 11 bases and J dropped 3; count of bases not matched to a gene: 11. This CDR3 is built from 14 residues.

The CDR3 DNA sequence: TGTGCCAGCAGCCTGGGACAGGGGATGGGCACTGAAGCTTTCTTT. This sequence encodes CASSLGQGMGTEAFF. The chain employs TRBV7-9 and TRBJ1-1; 10 positions match TRBD1. The CDR3 covers 15 residues. Germline lookup yields CDR1 SEHNR and CDR2 FQNEAQ (reference sequence). Unmatched junction bases numbered 7, after V lost 5 bases and J lost 4 bases.

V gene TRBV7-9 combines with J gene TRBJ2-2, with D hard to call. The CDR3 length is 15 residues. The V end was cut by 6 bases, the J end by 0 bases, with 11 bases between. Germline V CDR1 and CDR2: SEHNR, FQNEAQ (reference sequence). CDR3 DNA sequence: TGTGCCAGCAGGAGGAGATCGACGAACACCGGGGAGCTGTTTTTT. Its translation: CASRRRSTNTGELFF.

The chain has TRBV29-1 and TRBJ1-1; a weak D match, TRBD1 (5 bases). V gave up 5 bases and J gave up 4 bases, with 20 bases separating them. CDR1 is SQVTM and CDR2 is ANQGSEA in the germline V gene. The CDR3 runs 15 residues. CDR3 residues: CSVKGLRRGLTEAFF. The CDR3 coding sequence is TGCAGCGTTAAGGGGCTAAGACGGGGACTCACTGAAGCTTTCTTT. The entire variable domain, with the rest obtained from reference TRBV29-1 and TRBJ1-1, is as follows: SAVISQKPSRDICQRGTSLTIQCQVDSQVTMMFWYRQQPGQSLTLIATANQGSEATYESGFVIDKFPISRPNLTFSTLTVSNMSPEDSSIYLCSVKGLRRGLTEAFFGQGTRLTVV.

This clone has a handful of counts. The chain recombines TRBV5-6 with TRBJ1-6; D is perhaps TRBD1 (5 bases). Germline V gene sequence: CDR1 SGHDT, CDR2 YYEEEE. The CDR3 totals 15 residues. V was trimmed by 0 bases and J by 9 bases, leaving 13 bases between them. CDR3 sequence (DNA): TGTGCCAGCAGCTTGGGGGGGACTTTCTCTTCACCCCTCCACTTT. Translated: CASSLGGTFSSPLHF. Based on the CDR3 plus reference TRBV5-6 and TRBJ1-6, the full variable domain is DAGVTQSPTHLIKTRGQQVTLRCSPKSGHDTVSWYQQALGQGPQFIFQYYEEEERQRGNFPDRFSGHQFPNYSSELNVNALLLGDSALYLCASSLGGTFSSPLHFGNGTRLTVT.